This passage covers 9 T cell receptor beta chains from one sample sequenced in a study of T cell repertoires in cytomegalovirus infection. The antigens for these receptors are not known. TCRdb ran MiXCR on the reads and lists one entry per CDR3 protein. The table has hundreds of thousands of distinct CDR3 sequences, approximately 32% seen once; the top ten hold 13%. This sample comprised cultured CD8+ T cells from PBMCs, obtained from culture after CMV antigen stimulation. The receptor source for this set is a human donor in good health (CMV status not recorded). Some clones in this sample may be carry-over from other donors' samples.

The genes are TRBV25-1 and TRBJ1-4; no clear D gene. Germline loops: CDR1 MGHDK, CDR2 SYGVNS. The ends were cut back, 6 bases at V and 8 bases at J, with 13 bases in the middle. The CDR3 runs to 13 residues. CDR3 in amino acids: CASSPGGYEKLFF. CDR3 sequence (DNA): TGTGCCAGCAGCCCCGGTGGATACGAAAAACTGTTTTTT.

The J gene is TRBJ2-2, the V gene TRBV12-3 or TRBV12-4, with no clear D. This CDR3 comprises 16 residues. The V and J ends lost 5 bases and 6 bases respectively, with 19 bases between them. The CDR3 loop is CASSPTMGRHAGELFF. The DNA of the CDR3 is TGTGCCAGCAGTCCCACCATGGGAAGGCACGCCGGGGAGCTGTTTTTT.

Concerning this clonotype itself: Since a much larger clone is just one base distant, this may be a read error. The genes are TRBV7-8 and TRBJ2-1; 7 nucleotides match TRBD2. Trimming at V came to 1 base and at J to 3 bases, leaving 9 bases not matched to a gene. Germline V gene lookup returns CDR1 SGHVS and CDR2 FQNEAQ. This CDR3 region has 17 residues. Here the CDR3 reads CASSLVPWGGDYNEQFF. The CDR3 DNA sequence: TGTGCCAGCAGCTTAGTACCGTGGGGGGGGGACTACAATGAGCAGTTCTTC.

The V and J genes are TRBV9 and TRBJ2-1, with 12 bases matching TRBD2. Germline assignment: CDR1 SGDLS and CDR2 YYNGEE. V shed 3 bases and J 13 bases; nucleotides not matched to a gene: 5. The CDR3 is made up of 13 amino acids. In DNA form, the CDR3 reads TGTGCCAGCAGCGCCCCGACTAGCGGGGGACAGTTCTTC. Its translation: CASSAPTSGGQFF.

The chain uses TRBV15 and TRBJ1-6; D is uncertain. CDR1 and CDR2 from the germline V gene are LNHNV and YYDKDF (reference sequence). The CDR3 runs to 20 residues. Trimming left V 3 bases short and J 0 bases short, with 21 bases between. The CDR3 nucleotides read TGTGCCACCAGCAGTGACCATTATGGGCGGGAGAGCTCCTATAATTCACCCCTCCACTTT. Amino acid sequence: CATSSDHYGRESSYNSPLHF.

The chain has TRBV6-2 or TRBV6-3 and TRBJ2-7; 9 positions agree with TRBD1. CDR1 is MNHEY and CDR2 is SVGEGT in the germline V gene. The CDR3 extends over 13 amino acids. V shed 3 bases, J shed 6 bases, and the junction held 3 bases outside the gene matches. The CDR3: CASSYQGQGEQYV. In DNA form, the CDR3 reads TGTGCCAGCAGTTATCAGGGACAGGGCGAGCAGTACGTC.

This chain connects TRBV6-5 to TRBJ1-1; no clear D. The V end was cut by 6 bases, the J end by 0 bases, with 8 bases between. Germline V CDR1 and CDR2: MNHEY, SVGAGI. CDR3 length equals 13 residues. In nucleotides, the CDR3 is TGTGCCAGCAGAATCACAGTGAACACTGAAGCTTTCTTT. Amino acid sequence: CASRITVNTEAFF.

This clonotype was recorded at least ten times. The chain combines TRBV4-1 with TRBJ2-5; maybe TRBD1 (5 bases). V lost 4 bases to trimming and J lost 4 bases, with 10 bases between them. This CDR3 spans 13 amino acids. Germline V gives CDR1 MGHRA, CDR2 YSYEKL. In DNA, the CDR3 is TGCGCCAGCAGCCGCAGGGCTGGAGAGACCCAGTACTTC. It is translated as CASSRRAGETQYF.

This clonotype was observed a handful of times. The J gene is TRBJ2-3, the V gene TRBV7-6; D gene uncertain. Germline CDR1 SGHVS, CDR2 FNYEAQ. V was clipped by 1 base and J by 0 bases, with 11 bases between them. The CDR3 consists of 16 residues. CDR3 DNA sequence: TGTGCCAGCAGCTTAGTCGGCAGATGGAGCACAGATACGCAGTATTTT. This sequence encodes CASSLVGRWSTDTQYF.